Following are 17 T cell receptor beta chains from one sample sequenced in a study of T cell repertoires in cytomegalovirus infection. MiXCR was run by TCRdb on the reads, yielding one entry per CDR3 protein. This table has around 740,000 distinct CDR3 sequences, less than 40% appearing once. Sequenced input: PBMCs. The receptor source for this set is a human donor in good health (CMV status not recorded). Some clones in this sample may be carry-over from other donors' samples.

Here the CDR3 reads CASSLAGSVTDTQYF. CDR3 in DNA: TGTGCCAGCAGCTTAGCGGGGTCCGTGACAGATACGCAGTATTTT. This chain joins TRBV7-6 and TRBJ2-3; D uncertain. This CDR3 spans 15 amino acids. Trimming took 0 bases from V and 3 from J, leaving 10 bases between them. CDR1 is SGHVS, CDR2 FNYEAQ, per germline.

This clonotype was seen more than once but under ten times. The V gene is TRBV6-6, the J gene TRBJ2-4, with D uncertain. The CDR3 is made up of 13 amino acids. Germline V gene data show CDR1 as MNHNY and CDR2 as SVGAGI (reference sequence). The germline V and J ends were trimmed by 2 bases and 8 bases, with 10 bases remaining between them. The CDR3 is CASSYPTEDIQYF. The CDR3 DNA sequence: TGTGCCAGCAGTTACCCTACAGAGGACATTCAGTACTTC.

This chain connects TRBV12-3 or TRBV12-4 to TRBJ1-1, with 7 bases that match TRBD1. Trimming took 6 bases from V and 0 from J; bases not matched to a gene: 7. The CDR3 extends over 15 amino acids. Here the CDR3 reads CASRAKTGMNTEAFF. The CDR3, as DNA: TGTGCCAGCAGGGCGAAGACAGGGATGAACACTGAAGCTTTCTTT.

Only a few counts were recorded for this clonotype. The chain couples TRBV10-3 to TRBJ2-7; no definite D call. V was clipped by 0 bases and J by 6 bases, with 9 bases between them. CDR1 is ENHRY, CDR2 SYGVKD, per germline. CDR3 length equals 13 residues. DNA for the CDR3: TGTGCCATCAGTGAGTCAGGTCGGCCCGAGCAGTACTTC. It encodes CAISESGRPEQYF.

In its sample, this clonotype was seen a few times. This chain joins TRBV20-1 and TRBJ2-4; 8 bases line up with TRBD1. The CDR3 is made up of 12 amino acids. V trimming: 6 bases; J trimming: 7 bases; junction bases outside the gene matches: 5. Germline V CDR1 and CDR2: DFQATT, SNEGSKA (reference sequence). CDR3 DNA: TGCAGTGCCGACAGGGGCGGGAACATTCAGTACTTC. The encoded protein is CSADRGGNIQYF.

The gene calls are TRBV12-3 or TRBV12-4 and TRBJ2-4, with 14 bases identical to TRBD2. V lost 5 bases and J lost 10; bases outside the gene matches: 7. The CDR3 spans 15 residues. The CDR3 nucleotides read TGTGCCAGCAGTCCGACTAGCGGGGGGGGTGGGATTCAGTACTTC. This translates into CASSPTSGGGGIQYF.

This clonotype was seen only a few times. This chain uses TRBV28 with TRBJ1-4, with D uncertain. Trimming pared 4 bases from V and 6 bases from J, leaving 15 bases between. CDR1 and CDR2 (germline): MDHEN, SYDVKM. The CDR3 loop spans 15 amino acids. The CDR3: CASSSSAQSYEKLFF. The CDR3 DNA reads TGTGCCAGCAGTTCATCGGCACAGTCGTATGAAAAACTGTTTTTT.

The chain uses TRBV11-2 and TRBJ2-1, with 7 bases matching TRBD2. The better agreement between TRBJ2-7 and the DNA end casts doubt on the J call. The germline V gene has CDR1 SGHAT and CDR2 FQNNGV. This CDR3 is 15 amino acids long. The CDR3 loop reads CASSLGGGKYNEQYF. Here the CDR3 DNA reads TGTGCCAGCAGCTTGGGGGGGGGGAAATACAATGAGCAGTACTTC.

The CDR3: CASGGTANQPQHF. For the CDR3, the DNA is TGTGCCAGCGGGGGGACAGCTAATCAGCCCCAGCATTTT. The V call is TRBV28, the J call TRBJ1-5; TRBD1 aligns across 7 bases. The CDR3 has 13 amino acids. With 8 bases clipped from V and 4 bases from J, the junction kept 5 bases outside the gene matches. CDR1 and CDR2 (germline): MDHEN, SYDVKM.

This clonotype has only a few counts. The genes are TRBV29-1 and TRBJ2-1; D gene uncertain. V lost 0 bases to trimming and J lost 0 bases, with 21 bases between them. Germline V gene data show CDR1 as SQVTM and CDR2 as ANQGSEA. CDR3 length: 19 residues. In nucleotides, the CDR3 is TGCAGCGTTGAAGATCAAGAGGCGGTACTTACCCACTCCTACAATGAGCAGTTCTTC. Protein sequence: CSVEDQEAVLTHSYNEQFF.

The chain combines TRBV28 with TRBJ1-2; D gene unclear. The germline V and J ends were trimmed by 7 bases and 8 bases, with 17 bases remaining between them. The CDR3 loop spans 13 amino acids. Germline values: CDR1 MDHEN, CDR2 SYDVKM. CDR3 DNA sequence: TGTGCCAGCACCTTAAAACCAGGTCGCGGCTACACCTTC. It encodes CASTLKPGRGYTF.

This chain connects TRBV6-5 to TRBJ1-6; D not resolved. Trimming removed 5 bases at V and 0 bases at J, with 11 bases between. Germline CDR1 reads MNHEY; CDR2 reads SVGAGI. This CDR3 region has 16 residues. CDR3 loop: CASSTLQSSYNSPLHF. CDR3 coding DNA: TGTGCCAGCAGTACCCTACAGAGCTCCTATAATTCACCCCTCCACTTT.

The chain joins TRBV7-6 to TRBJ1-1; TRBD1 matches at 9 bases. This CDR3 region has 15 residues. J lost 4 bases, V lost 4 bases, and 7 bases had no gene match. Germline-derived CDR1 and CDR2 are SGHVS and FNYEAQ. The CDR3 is CASSSRDRAGTEAFF. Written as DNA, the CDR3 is TGTGCCAGCAGCTCGAGGGACAGGGCGGGCACTGAAGCTTTCTTT.

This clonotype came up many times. The CDR3 region has the DNA TGTGCCAGCAGCTTATTGTCAGCGAACACTGAAGCTTTCTTT. It is translated as CASSLLSANTEAFF. The rearrangement uses TRBV7-8 and TRBJ1-1, with D uncertain. The CDR3 sequence is 14 residues long. CDR1 and CDR2 (germline): SGHVS, FQNEAQ. V was trimmed by 2 bases and J by 1 base, leaving 8 bases between them. Complete variable domain (other parts from reference TRBV7-8 and TRBJ1-1): GAGVSQSPRYKVAKRGQDVALRCDPISGHVSLFWYQQALGQGPEFLTYFQNEAQLDKSGLPSDRFFAERPEGSVSTLKIQRTQQEDSAVYLCASSLLSANTEAFFGQGTRLTVV.

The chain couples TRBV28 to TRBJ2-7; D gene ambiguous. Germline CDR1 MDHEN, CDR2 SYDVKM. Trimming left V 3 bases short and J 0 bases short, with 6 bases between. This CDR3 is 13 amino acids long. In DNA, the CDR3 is TGTGCCAGCAGTTTCCACCCCTCCTACGAGCAGTACTTC. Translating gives CASSFHPSYEQYF.

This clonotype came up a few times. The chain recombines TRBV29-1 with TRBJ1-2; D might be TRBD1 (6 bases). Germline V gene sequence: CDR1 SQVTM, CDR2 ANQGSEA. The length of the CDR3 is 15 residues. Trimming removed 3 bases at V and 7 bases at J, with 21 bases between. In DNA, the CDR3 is TGCAGCGTTGATCCTCCCCGACAGGCCATCGGTGGCTACACCTTC. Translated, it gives CSVDPPRQAIGGYTF.

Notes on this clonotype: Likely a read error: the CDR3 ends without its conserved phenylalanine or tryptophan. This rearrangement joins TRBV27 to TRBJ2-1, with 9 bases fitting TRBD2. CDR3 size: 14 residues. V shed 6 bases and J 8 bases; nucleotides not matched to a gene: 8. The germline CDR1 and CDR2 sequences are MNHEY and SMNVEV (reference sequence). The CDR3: CASRQAGGPDEQFL. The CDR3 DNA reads TGTGCCAGCAGACAGGCGGGGGGGCCCGATGAGCAGTTCTTA.